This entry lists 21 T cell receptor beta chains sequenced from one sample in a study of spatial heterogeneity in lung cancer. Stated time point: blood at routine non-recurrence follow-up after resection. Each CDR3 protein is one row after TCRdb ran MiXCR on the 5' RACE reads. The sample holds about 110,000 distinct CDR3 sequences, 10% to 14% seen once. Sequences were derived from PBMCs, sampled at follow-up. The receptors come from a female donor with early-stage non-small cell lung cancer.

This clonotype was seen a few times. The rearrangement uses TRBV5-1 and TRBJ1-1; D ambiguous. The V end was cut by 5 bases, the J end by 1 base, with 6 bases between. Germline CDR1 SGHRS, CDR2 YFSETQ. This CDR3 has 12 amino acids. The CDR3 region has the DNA TGCGCCAGCAGGAGGGAGAACACTGAAGCTTTCTTT. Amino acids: CASRRENTEAFF.

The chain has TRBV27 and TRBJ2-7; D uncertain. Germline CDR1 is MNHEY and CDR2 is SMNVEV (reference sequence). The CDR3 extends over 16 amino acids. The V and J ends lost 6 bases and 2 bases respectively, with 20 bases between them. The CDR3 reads CASSRTRTRSTYEQYF. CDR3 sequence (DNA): TGTGCCAGCAGCCGTACACGTACTCGATCCACCTACGAGCAGTACTTC.

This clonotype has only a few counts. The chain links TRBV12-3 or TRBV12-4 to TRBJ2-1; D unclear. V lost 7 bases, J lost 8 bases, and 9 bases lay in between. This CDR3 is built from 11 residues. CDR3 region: CASTALDEQFF. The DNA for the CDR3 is TGTGCCAGCACAGCGCTCGATGAGCAGTTCTTC.

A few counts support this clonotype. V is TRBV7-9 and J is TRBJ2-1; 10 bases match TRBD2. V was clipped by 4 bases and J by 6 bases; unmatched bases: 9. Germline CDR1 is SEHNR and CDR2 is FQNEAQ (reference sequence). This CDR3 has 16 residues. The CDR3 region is CASSSTASGRVNEQFF. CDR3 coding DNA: TGTGCCAGCAGCTCAACCGCTAGCGGGAGAGTCAATGAGCAGTTCTTC.

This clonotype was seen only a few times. DNA for the CDR3: TGTGCCAGCAGCCGGGGGGCGAGCACCGGGGAGCTGTTTTTT. Translated: CASSRGASTGELFF. The chain carries TRBV7-2 and TRBJ2-2, with D possibly TRBD2 on 7 matching bases. CDR3 length: 14 residues. V was trimmed by 5 bases and J by 4 bases, leaving 11 bases between them. Germline V gene lookup returns CDR1 SGHTA and CDR2 FQGNSA.

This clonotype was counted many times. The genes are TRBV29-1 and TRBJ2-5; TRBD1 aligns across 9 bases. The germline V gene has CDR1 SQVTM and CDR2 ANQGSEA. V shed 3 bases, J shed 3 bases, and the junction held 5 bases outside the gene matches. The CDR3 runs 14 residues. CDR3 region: CSVEEWTGEETQYF. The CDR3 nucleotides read TGCAGCGTTGAGGAGTGGACAGGGGAAGAGACCCAGTACTTC.

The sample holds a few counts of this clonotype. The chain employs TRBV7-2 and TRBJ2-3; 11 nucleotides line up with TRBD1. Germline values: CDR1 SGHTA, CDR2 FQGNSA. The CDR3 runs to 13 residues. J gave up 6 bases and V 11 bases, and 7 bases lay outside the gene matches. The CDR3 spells CALGQGAPDTQYF. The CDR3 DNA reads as TGTGCCCTCGGACAGGGGGCGCCCGATACGCAGTATTTT.

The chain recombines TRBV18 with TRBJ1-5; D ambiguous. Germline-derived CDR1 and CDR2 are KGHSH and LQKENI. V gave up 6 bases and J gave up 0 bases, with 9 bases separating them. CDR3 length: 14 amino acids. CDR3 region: CASSERPSNQPQHF. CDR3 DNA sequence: TGTGCCAGCTCTGAGAGGCCTAGCAATCAGCCCCAGCATTTT. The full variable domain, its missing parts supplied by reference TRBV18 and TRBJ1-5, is NAGVMQNPRHLVRRRGQEARLRCSPMKGHSHVYWYRQLPEEGLKFMVYLQKENIIDESGMPKERFSAEFPKEGPSILRIQQVVRGDSAAYFCASSERPSNQPQHFGDGTRLSIL.

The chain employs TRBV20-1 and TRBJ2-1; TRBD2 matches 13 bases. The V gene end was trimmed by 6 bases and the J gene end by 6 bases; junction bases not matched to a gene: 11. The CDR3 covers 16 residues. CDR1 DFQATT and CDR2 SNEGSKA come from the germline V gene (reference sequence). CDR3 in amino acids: CSAEGFGTSGTNEQFF. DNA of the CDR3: TGCAGTGCAGAGGGATTCGGGACTAGCGGGACCAATGAGCAGTTCTTC.

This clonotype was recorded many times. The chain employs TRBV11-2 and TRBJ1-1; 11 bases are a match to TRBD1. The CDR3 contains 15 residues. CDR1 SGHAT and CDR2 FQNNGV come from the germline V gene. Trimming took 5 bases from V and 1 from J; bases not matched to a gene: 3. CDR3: CASSPGTGGNTEAFF. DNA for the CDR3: TGTGCCAGCAGCCCCGGGACAGGGGGGAACACTGAAGCTTTCTTT. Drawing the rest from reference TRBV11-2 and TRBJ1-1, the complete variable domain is EAGVAQSPRYKIIEKRQSVAFWCNPISGHATLYWYQQILGQGPKLLIQFQNNGVVDDSQLPKDRFSAERLKGVDSTLKIQPAKLEDSAVYLCASSPGTGGNTEAFFGQGTRLTVV.

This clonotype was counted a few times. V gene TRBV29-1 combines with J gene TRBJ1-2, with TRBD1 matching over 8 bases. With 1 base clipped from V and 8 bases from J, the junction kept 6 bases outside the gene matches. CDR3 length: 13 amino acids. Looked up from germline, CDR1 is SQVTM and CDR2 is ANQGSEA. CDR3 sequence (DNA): TGCAGCGTTGAAGTGGCAGGGGGCATAGGCTACACCTTC. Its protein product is CSVEVAGGIGYTF.

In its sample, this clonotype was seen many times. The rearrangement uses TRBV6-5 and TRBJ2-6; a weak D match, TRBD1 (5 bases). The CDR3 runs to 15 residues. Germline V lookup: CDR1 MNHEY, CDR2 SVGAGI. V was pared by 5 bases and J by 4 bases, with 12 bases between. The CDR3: CASSLRGAGANVLTF. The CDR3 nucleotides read TGTGCCAGCAGTCTGCGTGGGGCCGGGGCCAACGTCCTGACTTTC.

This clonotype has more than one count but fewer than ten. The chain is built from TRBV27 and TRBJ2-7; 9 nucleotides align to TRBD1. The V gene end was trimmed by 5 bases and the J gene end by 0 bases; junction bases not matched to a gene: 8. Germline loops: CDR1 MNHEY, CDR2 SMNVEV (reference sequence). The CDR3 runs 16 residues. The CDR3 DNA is TGTGCCAGCAGTGAAGGGGGGGACAGGGCCTCCTACGAGCAGTACGTC. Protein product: CASSEGGDRASYEQYV.

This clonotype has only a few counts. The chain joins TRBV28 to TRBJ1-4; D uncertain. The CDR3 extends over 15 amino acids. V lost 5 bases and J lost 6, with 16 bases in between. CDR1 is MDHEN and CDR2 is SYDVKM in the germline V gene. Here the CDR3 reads CASSTRLEGHEKLFF. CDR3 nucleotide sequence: TGTGCCAGCAGTACGAGACTCGAGGGTCATGAAAAACTGTTTTTT.

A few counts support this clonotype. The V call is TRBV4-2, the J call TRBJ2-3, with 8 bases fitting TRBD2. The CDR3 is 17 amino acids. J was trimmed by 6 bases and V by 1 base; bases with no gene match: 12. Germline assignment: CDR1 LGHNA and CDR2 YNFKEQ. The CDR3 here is CASSQAPPGLVRDTQYF. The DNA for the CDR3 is TGTGCCAGCAGCCAAGCACCGCCGGGACTAGTGAGGGATACGCAGTATTTT.

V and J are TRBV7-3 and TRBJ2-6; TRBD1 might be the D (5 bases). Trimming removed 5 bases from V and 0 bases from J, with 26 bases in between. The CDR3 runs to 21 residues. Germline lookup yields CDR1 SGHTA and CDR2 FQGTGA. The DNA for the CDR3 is TGTGCCAGCAGCAACAAACCAGGGTTAAGCTGGGCTTTCTCTGGGGCCAACGTCCTGACTTTC. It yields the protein CASSNKPGLSWAFSGANVLTF. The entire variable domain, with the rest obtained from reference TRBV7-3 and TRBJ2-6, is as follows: GAGVSQTPSNKVTEKGKYVELRCDPISGHTALYWYRQSLGQGPEFLIYFQGTGAADDSGLPNDRFFAVRPEGSVSTLKIQRTERGDSAVYLCASSNKPGLSWAFSGANVLTFGAGSRLTVL.

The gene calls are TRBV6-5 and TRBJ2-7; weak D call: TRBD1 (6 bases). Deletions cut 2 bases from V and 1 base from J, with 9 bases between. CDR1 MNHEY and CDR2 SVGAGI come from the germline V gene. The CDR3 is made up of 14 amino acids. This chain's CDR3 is CASSYRDTSYEQYF. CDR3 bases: TGTGCCAGCAGTTACCGGGACACATCCTACGAGCAGTACTTC.

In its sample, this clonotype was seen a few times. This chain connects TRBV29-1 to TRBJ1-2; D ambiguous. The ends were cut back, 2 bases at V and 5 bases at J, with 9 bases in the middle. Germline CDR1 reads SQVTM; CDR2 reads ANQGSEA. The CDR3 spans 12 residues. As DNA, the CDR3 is TGCAGCGTTGAATTTAGTGCTTATGGCTACACCTTC. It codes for CSVEFSAYGYTF. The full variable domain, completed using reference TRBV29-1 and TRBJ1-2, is SAVISQKPSRDICQRGTSLTIQCQVDSQVTMMFWYRQQPGQSLTLIATANQGSEATYESGFVIDKFPISRPNLTFSTLTVSNMSPEDSSIYLCSVEFSAYGYTFGSGTRLTVV.

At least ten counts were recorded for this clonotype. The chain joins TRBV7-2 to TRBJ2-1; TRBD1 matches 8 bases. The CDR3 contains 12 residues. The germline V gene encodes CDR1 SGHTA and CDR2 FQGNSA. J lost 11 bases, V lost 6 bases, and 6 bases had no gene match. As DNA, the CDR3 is TGTGCCAGCAGTCCAGGACAGGGTCAGCAGTTCTTC. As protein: CASSPGQGQQFF. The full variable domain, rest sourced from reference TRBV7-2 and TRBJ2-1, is GAGVSQSPSNKVTEKGKDVELRCDPISGHTALYWYRQSLGQGLEFLIYFQGNSAPDKSGLPSDRFSAERTGGSVSTLTIQRTQQEDSAVYLCASSPGQGQQFFGPGTRLTVL.

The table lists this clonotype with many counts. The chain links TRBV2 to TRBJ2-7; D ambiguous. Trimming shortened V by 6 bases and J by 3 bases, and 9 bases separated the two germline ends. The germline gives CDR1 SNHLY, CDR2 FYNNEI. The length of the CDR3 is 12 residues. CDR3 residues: CASRVGFYEQYF. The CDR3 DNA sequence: TGTGCCAGCAGAGTCGGGTTCTACGAGCAGTACTTC.

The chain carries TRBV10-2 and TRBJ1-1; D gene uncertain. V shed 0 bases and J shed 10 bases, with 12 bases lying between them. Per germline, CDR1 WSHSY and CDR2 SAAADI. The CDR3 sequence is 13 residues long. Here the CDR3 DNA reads TGCGCCAGCAGTGAGTCCAGGCCGGGCCGAGCTTTCTTT. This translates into CASSESRPGRAFF.